The T cell receptor beta chain under discussion was sequenced for a study of T cells in Graves' hyperthyroidism and ophthalmopathy. Amplification yielded TCR beta CDR3 regions, with RNA transcripts as the source. The HTBI primer set was used in a first-round RT-PCR of the TCR CDR3. One entry per CDR3 protein results from TCRdb running MiXCR on the multiplex PCR reads. This table holds about 300,000 distinct CDR3 sequences, roughly 13% found once. The CDR3 consists of 15 residues. CDR1 is MNHNS, CDR2 SASEGT, per germline. V gave up 0 bases and J gave up 0 bases, with 8 bases separating them. Ten or more counts support this clonotype.

Sequenced sample: blood. The TCR comes from a middle-aged woman with Graves' hyperthyroidism. The gene calls are TRBV6-1 and TRBJ1-2; D not certain. CDR3 in amino acids: CASSEAYNTNYGYTF. CDR3 in DNA: TGTGCCAGCAGTGAAGCGTATAACACTAACTATGGCTACACCTTC.